This TCR beta chain was sequenced in a study of blood T cell repertoires in COVID-19. Across the whole study: The United States, Italy and Spain supplied acute and convalescent COVID-19 samples. T cells, B-cell-depleted T cells, or PBMCs supplied cDNA or gDNA.

How the authors handled the data: Amplification of reference gene primers was used by the study to estimate nucleated cell counts. Sequencing used immunoSEQ multiplex PCR; TCRdb keeps in-frame clones, though not all of them. The D gene and trimming were derived from the DNA, and the V and J assignments and clone size from that table. The table has under 250,000 clones, about four fifths seen once. The CDR3 has 14 amino acids. CDR1 MNHEY and CDR2 SVGAGI come from the germline V gene. Trimming took 6 bases from V and 6 from J; bases not matched to a gene: 7. Sequencing input: peripheral blood. This receptor was obtained from a man between 40 and 49 years old with active or convalescent COVID-19. The chain is built from TRBV6-5 and TRBJ1-5, with 8 bases matching TRBD1. The CDR3 nucleotides are TGTGCCAGCAGACAGACAGGGGACGGTCAGCCCCAGCATTTT. It translates to CASRQTGDGQPQHF.